This T cell receptor (beta chain) emerged from a study of shared clonotypes between healthy human individuals. Study-wide findings and caveats: Generally, estimated richness proved larger in naive subsets than it did in memory subsets. Sampling included only blood; tissue repertoires likely differ.

Assay used: immunoSEQ multiplex PCR; TCRdb lists only in-frame clones, some missing. The table records 950,000 to 1,200,000 clones, approximately 80% of them present only once. As concerns this clone: Antigen specificity is unknown.

Deletions cut 0 bases from V and 4 bases from J, with 16 bases between. CDR1 SGHNT and CDR2 YYREEE come from the germline V gene (reference sequence). The CDR3 runs 17 residues. The clonotype was recovered from a man between 18 and 29 years old in good health. Some clones in this sample may be carry-over from other donors' samples. Material: memory CD4+ T cells from PBMCs. Subset noted: CD45RA-negative fraction. The V call is TRBV5-4, the J call TRBJ2-2, with D tentatively TRBD1 (6 bases). The CDR3 region is CASSLATSPGATGELFF. The CDR3 DNA reads as TGTGCCAGCAGCTTGGCCACATCCCCAGGGGCCACCGGGGAGCTGTTTTTT.